Following are 31 T cell receptor beta chains from one sample sequenced in a study of CD8+CD57+ T cells in acquired aplastic anemia. Genomic DNA constituted the template upon which TCR beta VDJ and CDR3 profiling was performed. From the reads, TCRdb called clonotypes with MiXCR, one entry per CDR3 protein. Here the sample spans under 350,000 distinct CDR3 sequences, roughly half being singletons. What was sequenced was sorted CD4+, CD8+, or CD8+CD57+ T cells (not recorded which) from PBMCs. The receptor source for this set is a human donor with severe aplastic anemia or a healthy control (not recorded which).

This clonotype was counted only a few times. This chain uses TRBV20-1 with TRBJ1-6; weak D call: TRBD1 (5 bases). The length of the CDR3 is 14 residues. The ends were cut back, 2 bases at V and 7 bases at J, with 12 bases in the middle. CDR1 DFQATT and CDR2 SNEGSKA come from the germline V gene (reference sequence). CDR3 loop: CSARQGLSNSPLHF. Written as DNA, the CDR3 is TGCAGTGCTAGACAGGGCTTGTCCAATTCACCCCTCCACTTT.

This clonotype was counted at least ten times. The chain combines TRBV5-1 with TRBJ2-2; D is possibly TRBD2 (5 bases). Trimming removed 0 bases from V and 6 bases from J, with 9 bases in between. The CDR3 is 14 residues long. CDR1 is SGHRS, CDR2 YFSETQ, per germline. The CDR3 is CASSLEGASGELFF. The CDR3 nucleotides are TGCGCCAGCAGCTTGGAGGGAGCCTCCGGGGAGCTGTTTTTT. Full variable domain (outside the CDR3, taken from reference TRBV5-1 and TRBJ2-2): KAGVTQTPRYLIKTRGQQVTLSCSPISGHRSVSWYQQTPGQGLQFLFEYFSETQRNKGNFPGRFSGRQFSNSRSEMNVSTLELGDSALYLCASSLEGASGELFFGEGSRLTVL.

This clonotype showed up just once. At one end the junction does not follow the germline gene, possibly because of a read error. This chain connects TRBV19 to TRBJ2-7, with D perhaps assigned TRBD1 or TRBD2 (5 bases each). The CDR3 length is 12 residues. Germline values: CDR1 LNHDA, CDR2 SQIVND (reference sequence). The CDR3 here is CARRDGHYEQYF. CDR3 coding DNA: TGTGCCCGTAGGGACGGTCACTACGAGCAGTACTTC.

V usage is TRBV19 and J usage is TRBJ1-2; tentative D call: TRBD1 (5 bases). Germline lookup yields CDR1 LNHDA and CDR2 SQIVND (reference sequence). With 4 bases removed from V and 4 bases from J, the gap between germline ends came to 13 bases. The CDR3 runs to 14 residues. CDR3 residues: CASSSGGPPYGYTF. CDR3 in DNA: TGTGCCAGTAGTAGCGGGGGACCACCCTATGGCTACACCTTC.

There are a few counts of this clonotype. The V and J genes are TRBV5-6 and TRBJ2-1; D may be TRBD1 (6 bases). Trimming took 3 bases from V and 2 from J, leaving 12 bases between them. This CDR3 is built from 15 residues. From germline, CDR1 is SGHDT and CDR2 YYEEEE. The CDR3, as DNA: TGTGCCAGCAGCTCTCCCGGACAGACCTACAATGAGCAGTTCTTC. Its protein is CASSSPGQTYNEQFF.

This clonotype appeared once. The chain has TRBV10-1 and TRBJ2-1; 9 bases are shared with TRBD1. The V segment lost 6 bases and the J segment 4 bases; nucleotides outside the gene matches: 7. Germline CDR1 reads WNHNN; CDR2 reads SYGVQD (reference sequence). The CDR3 extends over 15 amino acids. The CDR3 DNA is TGCGCCAGCAGCCAACGGGACAGGGTTTACAATGAGCAGTTCTTC. Translating it yields CASSQRDRVYNEQFF.

The chain joins TRBV24-1 to TRBJ2-1, with 10 bases matching TRBD2. With 3 bases clipped from V and 6 bases from J, the junction kept 7 bases outside the gene matches. Germline CDR1 is KGHDR and CDR2 is SFDVKD. The CDR3 runs 16 residues. The CDR3 nucleotides read TGTGCCACCAGTGATGAAATTAGCGGGAGGCGCAATGAGCAGTTCTTC. This gives the protein CATSDEISGRRNEQFF.

This chain joins TRBV7-3 and TRBJ1-5, with TRBD1 as a possible D gene (6 bases). Germline V lookup: CDR1 SGHTA, CDR2 FQGTGA. The CDR3 totals 16 residues. V was cut by 5 bases and J by 1 base, with 15 bases left in between. CDR3 nucleotide sequence: TGTGCCAGCAGCCCAGCGGGGGCGTTCAGCAATCAGCCCCAGCATTTT. This codes for CASSPAGAFSNQPQHF.

This clonotype has only one observation. V gene TRBV5-1 combines with J gene TRBJ2-7; D may match TRBD1 or TRBD2 (5 bases each). CDR1 SGHRS and CDR2 YFSETQ come from the germline V gene. Trimming stripped 4 bases from V and 0 bases from J, with 14 bases between. The CDR3 sequence is 15 residues long. The CDR3: CASSGPGANSYEQYF. CDR3 DNA sequence: TGCGCCAGCAGCGGACCCGGGGCCAACTCCTACGAGCAGTACTTC.

This clonotype was counted at least ten times. This sequence joins TRBV19 and TRBJ1-2; D may be TRBD1 (6 bases). The CDR3 has 15 residues. The V end was cut by 5 bases, the J end by 4 bases, with 17 bases between. Germline V gene lookup returns CDR1 LNHDA and CDR2 SQIVND (reference sequence). The CDR3 protein is CASSVPGHGVYGYTF. In DNA, the CDR3 is TGTGCCAGTAGTGTTCCGGGACACGGTGTCTATGGCTACACCTTC.

In its sample, this clonotype was seen many times. The V gene is TRBV4-1, the J gene TRBJ1-2; D unresolved. Germline V CDR1 and CDR2: MGHRA, YSYEKL. The CDR3 sequence is 15 residues long. V was pared by 0 bases and J by 8 bases, with 16 bases between. The CDR3 is CASSQDSSRLAGYTF. The CDR3 coding sequence is TGCGCCAGCAGCCAAGATTCTAGTAGACTTGCGGGCTACACCTTC.

This clonotype was found many times. The CDR3 region has the DNA TGTGCCAGCAGACAAACCCAGGGCTCTGAAGCTTTCTTT. It is translated as CASRQTQGSEAFF. The rearrangement joins TRBV12-3 or TRBV12-4 to TRBJ1-1; a possible D gene is TRBD1 (5 bases). With 6 bases removed from V and 6 bases from J, the gap between germline ends came to 14 bases. The CDR3 consists of 13 residues.

This clonotype appeared a few times. This chain connects TRBV29-1 to TRBJ2-7; 10 nucleotides line up with TRBD1. Germline lookup yields CDR1 SQVTM and CDR2 ANQGSEA. The V and J ends lost 7 bases and 2 bases, in that order; junction bases with no gene match: 2. The CDR3 sequence is 12 residues long. The CDR3 region has the DNA TGCAGCGCCGGGACAGGGGCCTACGAGCAGTACTTC. It translates to CSAGTGAYEQYF.

This clonotype was detected many times. The genes are TRBV2 and TRBJ2-1; weak D call: TRBD1 (7 bases). CDR1 is SNHLY and CDR2 is FYNNEI in the germline V gene. Trimming removed 6 bases at V and 4 bases at J, with 16 bases between. This CDR3 is built from 15 residues. The chain's CDR3 is CASSRGGGVYNEQFF. The CDR3 region has the DNA TGTGCCAGCAGCAGAGGGGGCGGGGTTTACAATGAGCAGTTCTTC.

The J gene is TRBJ1-6, the V gene TRBV5-1; D gene unclear. Germline V gene sequence: CDR1 SGHRS, CDR2 YFSETQ. The CDR3 has 15 residues. V lost 4 bases, J lost 9 bases, and 17 bases lay in between. CDR3 amino acids: CASSRTWDNLSPLHF. The CDR3 DNA is TGCGCCAGCAGCCGTACATGGGATAATCTTTCACCCCTCCACTTT.

This clonotype occurred a few times. The chain joins TRBV20-1 to TRBJ1-1; D ambiguous. This CDR3 region has 14 residues. Trimming cost V 3 bases and J 4 bases, with 15 bases left between them. The V gene's germline CDR1 is DFQATT and CDR2 SNEGSKA (reference sequence). The CDR3 reads CSASWGGSSTEAFF. The DNA of the CDR3 is TGCAGTGCTAGTTGGGGAGGGTCCAGCACTGAAGCTTTCTTT.

This clonotype was counted between two and nine times. The chain has TRBV25-1 and TRBJ2-5; weak D call: TRBD1 (6 bases). Germline V gene data show CDR1 as MGHDK and CDR2 as SYGVNS. V lost 3 bases and J 5 bases, leaving 13 bases between the germline ends. The CDR3 loop spans 14 amino acids. The CDR3 loop reads CASSENRVGETQYF. The CDR3 nucleotides are TGTGCCAGCAGTGAGAACAGGGTGGGGGAGACCCAGTACTTC. The entire variable domain, with the rest obtained from reference TRBV25-1 and TRBJ2-5, is as follows: EADIYQTPRYLVIGTGKKITLECSQTMGHDKMYWYQQDPGMELHLIHYSYGVNSTEKGDLSSESTVSRIRTEHFPLTLESARPSHTSQYLCASSENRVGETQYFGPGTRLLVL.

This clonotype has just a few counts. V and J are TRBV12-5 and TRBJ1-1; the D is unclear. The CDR3 extends over 13 amino acids. The germline gives CDR1 LGHNT, CDR2 FRNRAP. This CDR3 is CASSSQVNTEAFF. The CDR3 DNA sequence: TGTGCCAGCAGCTCCCAAGTGAACACTGAAGCTTTCTTT.

This clonotype was found many times. The chain is built from TRBV5-1 and TRBJ1-4, with D perhaps TRBD1 (5 bases). Deletions cut 4 bases from V and 4 bases from J, with 11 bases between. This CDR3 contains 14 residues. From germline, CDR1 is SGHRS and CDR2 YFSETQ. CDR3 protein: CASSNQGFNEKLFF. CDR3 DNA: TGCGCCAGCAGCAACCAGGGATTTAATGAAAAACTGTTTTTT.

This clonotype showed up many times. The V gene is TRBV20-1, the J gene TRBJ1-2; no clear D gene. The CDR3 has 16 residues. Per the germline V gene, CDR1 is DFQATT and CDR2 is SNEGSKA (reference sequence). Trimming stripped 0 bases from V and 4 bases from J, with 18 bases between. The CDR3 nucleotides are TGCAGTGCTAGAGATCTATTACGGCAGGTCGGCTATGGCTACACCTTC. This translates into CSARDLLRQVGYGYTF.

Comment on this clonotype: This may stem from a read error, because a much larger clone lies one nucleotide away. The chain is built from TRBV7-9 and TRBJ1-1; D might be TRBD1 (5 bases). Looked up from germline, CDR1 is SEHNR and CDR2 is FQNEAQ (reference sequence). The CDR3 is 13 amino acids. The CDR3 coding sequence is TGTGCCAGCAGCCCGACAGAAAACACTCAAGCTTTCTTT. Residues: CASSPTENTQAFF.

The chain has TRBV7-9 and TRBJ2-5; 8 bases agree with TRBD1. This CDR3 has 16 amino acids. Germline V CDR1 and CDR2: SEHNR, FQNEAQ (reference sequence). Trimming removed 1 base from V and 2 bases from J; junction bases left unmatched: 6. The CDR3 DNA follows: TGTGCCAGCAGCTTAGGAGGGACAGGATTTCAAGAGACCCAGTACTTC. Encoded protein: CASSLGGTGFQETQYF.

This sequence joins TRBV20-1 and TRBJ2-7; TRBD2 matches at 13 bases. V trimming: 1 base; J trimming: 7 bases; junction bases outside the gene matches: 7. Per germline, CDR1 DFQATT and CDR2 SNEGSKA (reference sequence). The CDR3 loop spans 15 amino acids. The CDR3 coding sequence is TGCAGTGCTAGAGGGACTAGCGGGAGTTTTGGGGAGCAGTACTTC. It is translated as CSARGTSGSFGEQYF.

The CDR3, as DNA: TGTGCCAGCAGGGGGGAGGGAGAGACCCAGTACTTC. Translated: CASRGEGETQYF. The chain joins TRBV2 to TRBJ2-5; TRBD2 agrees at 7 bases. V lost 6 bases to trimming and J lost 4 bases; unmatched junction nucleotides: 2. The CDR3 length is 12 residues. CDR1 is SNHLY, CDR2 FYNNEI, per germline.

This sequence joins TRBV6-6 and TRBJ2-2, with unresolved D. V lost 9 bases and J lost 7, with 6 bases in between. This CDR3 is built from 10 residues. In germline, CDR1 is MNHNY, CDR2 SVGAGI (reference sequence). The CDR3 DNA reads TGTGCCAGTGGCGGCGGGGAGCTGTTTTTT. Translation gives CASGGGELFF.

The chain carries TRBV20-1 and TRBJ1-1; 10 bases agree with TRBD1. This CDR3 has 18 residues. V shed 0 bases, J shed 1 base, and the junction held 11 bases outside the gene matches. In germline, CDR1 is DFQATT, CDR2 SNEGSKA (reference sequence). CDR3 bases: TGCAGTGCTAGAGATTCCCGGACAGGGGGAGGATGGAACACTGAAGCTTTCTTT. Amino acids: CSARDSRTGGGWNTEAFF.

This rearrangement joins TRBV7-6 to TRBJ1-1; 10 bases are shared with TRBD1. V shed 0 bases and J 1 base; nucleotides not matched to a gene: 5. CDR3 length: 17 residues. Germline values: CDR1 SGHVS, CDR2 FNYEAQ. Here the CDR3 DNA reads TGTGCCAGCAGCTTAGCCATATGGACAGGGGGGAACACTGAAGCTTTCTTT. Translation gives CASSLAIWTGGNTEAFF.

Comments on this clonotype: The junction departs from the called germline gene at one end, perhaps through a read error. This rearrangement joins TRBV2 to TRBJ1-4; TRBD1 aligns across 10 bases. CDR1 SNHLY and CDR2 FYNNEI come from the germline V gene. This CDR3 has 14 amino acids. The DNA for the CDR3 is TGTGCCAGCAGAGACAGGGGGCACCATGAAAAACTGGTTTTT. Protein: CASRDRGHHEKLVF. The full variable domain, its missing parts supplied by reference TRBV2 and TRBJ1-4, is EPEVTQTPSHQVTQMGQEVILRCVPISNHLYFYWYRQILGQKVEFLVSFYNNEISEKSEIFDDQFSVERPDGSNFTLKIRSTKLEDSAMYFCASRDRGHHEKLVFGSGTQLSVL.

The chain is built from TRBV5-6 and TRBJ2-5; a possible D gene is TRBD1 (6 bases). CDR1 and CDR2 from the germline V gene are SGHDT and YYEEEE. Trimming took off 7 bases at V and 3 bases at J, with 16 bases between the two ends. CDR3 length: 14 residues. CDR3: CASREQGLEETQYF. The CDR3 bases are TGTGCCAGCCGCGAGCAGGGGCTTGAAGAGACCCAGTACTTC. Based on the CDR3 plus reference TRBV5-6 and TRBJ2-5, the full variable domain is DAGVTQSPTHLIKTRGQQVTLRCSPKSGHDTVSWYQQALGQGPQFIFQYYEEEERQRGNFPDRFSGHQFPNYSSELNVNALLLGDSALYLCASREQGLEETQYFGPGTRLLVL.

This chain links TRBV20-1 with TRBJ1-2; tentatively, D is TRBD1 (5 bases). The germline V gene has CDR1 DFQATT and CDR2 SNEGSKA (reference sequence). The CDR3 is 14 residues long. V lost 0 bases to trimming and J lost 7 bases, with 15 bases between them. The CDR3 here is CSARDLRGGSGYTF. The CDR3 region has the DNA TGCAGTGCTAGAGACCTCCGGGGCGGCAGTGGCTACACCTTC.

J is TRBJ2-7 and V is TRBV10-3, with TRBD1 matching 12 bases. Germline values: CDR1 ENHRY, CDR2 SYGVKD. The CDR3 contains 16 residues. Losses at the gene ends were 6 bases for V and 0 bases for J; bases not matched to a gene: 6. The CDR3 loop reads CAIREGQGASSYEQYF. In DNA form, the CDR3 reads TGTGCCATCAGGGAGGGACAGGGGGCGAGCTCCTACGAGCAGTACTTC.